The source of this T cell receptor beta chain is a study of early T cells in non-severe SARS-CoV-2 infection listed by TCRdb under 2021. Study-wide context: Because TCR sequencing relied on bulk RNA taken from unsorted whole blood, pairing of alpha and beta chains was not possible. On the study overall, not on this receptor specifically: VDJdb matching was skewed toward anti-spike CD8 responses and likely underestimated virus-specific expansions by missing private and CD4 specificities.

Library generation was performed with 5' RACE. The data were produced on a NextSeq 500. Unique molecular identifiers were attached to individual cDNA molecules in the TCR library protocol so that sequencing error and PCR bias could be corrected. Both TCR alpha and beta chains were sequenced, and tight co-correlation was observed between alpha and beta sequence abundances in each sample. The authors' analysis ran thus. Decombinator V4 was used to annotate TCR sequences for V gene, J gene and CDR3. Expanded TCRs were defined as changing significantly between any two time points under a Poisson model with p below 0.0001. TCR abundances were normalised to the total number of TCRs sequenced in each sample and reported as counts per million. TRAV1-2 paired with TRAJ12, TRAJ20 or TRAJ33 defined MAIT TCRs, while TRAV10 paired with TRAJ18 defined iNKT TCRs. VDJdb, accessed on 1 November 2021, was searched for TCRs annotated for CMV, EBV and SARS-CoV-2, and TCRs annotated for more than one antigen were excluded. The public reads were reprocessed in TCRdb via fastp at Q25 and MiXCR, keeping in-frame beta chains. Rows with a matching CDR3 protein are joined into one entry that keeps the most common DNA and genes. The V and J calls reflect TCRdb's pipeline rather than the authors' work. A total of about 50,000 distinct CDR3 sequences appear in this sample, 7% to 10% of them only once. Of the sample, about 4.2% is held by the ten largest clones.

CDR1 is given as LGHDT and CDR2 as YNNKEL, both from the germline V gene (reference sequence). The CDR3 holds 16 amino acids from the cysteine to the phenylalanine. Only the CDR3 region is kept as DNA, spanning 48 bases read in frame from base 1. V trim: 3 bases; J trim: 1 base; unmatched bases: 6. Set within a cohort of healthcare workers in London, UK, this nested case-control study involved weekly PCR testing of nasopharyngeal swabs along with blood sampling. Healthcare workers were recruited during the week of the UK lockdown, between 23 and 31 March 2020, and followed weekly for up to roughly 15 weeks. Comment on this clonotype: Its antigen is not yet known. No much larger clone exists at a distance of one base, and base qualities are not known.

Sequencing was carried out using whole blood. This sequence uses TRBV3-1 and TRBJ1-1; 9 bases in the junction line up with TRBD1. The TCR comes from an adult who was a healthcare worker with PCR-confirmed SARS-CoV-2 infection or an uninfected control (not recorded which). The nucleotide sequence is given as TGTGCCAGCAGCCATGTGCCGGGACAGGGGAACACTGAAGCTTTCTTT. Its protein is CASSHVPGQGNTEAFF.